This TCR beta chain was recovered during a study of blood T cell repertoires in COVID-19. Background on the study: Sample material is recorded as cDNA or gDNA derived from T cells, B-cell-depleted T cells, or PBMCs.

The method was immunoSEQ multiplex PCR; TCRdb's version includes in-frame clones alone and lacks a portion of them. The data contain 15,000 to 20,000 clones, 85% to 90% of them singletons. This sequence was found in a woman of 80 years or more with COVID-19, enrolled during active disease. Sequenced material: peripheral blood.

The CDR3 bases are TGTGCCACCTCCCGGGAAGGTGACACCATATATTTT. Its translation: CATSREGDTIYF. V gene TRBV18 combines with J gene TRBJ1-3; no firm D call. Deletions cut 10 bases from V and 8 bases from J, with 15 bases between. CDR1 and CDR2 (germline): KGHSH, LQKENI. The CDR3 consists of 12 residues. The full variable domain, its missing parts supplied by reference TRBV18 and TRBJ1-3, is NAGVMQNPRHLVRRRGQEARLRCSPMKGHSHVYWYRQLPEEGLKFMVYLQKENIIDESGMPKERFSAEFPKEGPSILRIQQVVRGDSAAYFCATSREGDTIYFGEGSWLTVV.